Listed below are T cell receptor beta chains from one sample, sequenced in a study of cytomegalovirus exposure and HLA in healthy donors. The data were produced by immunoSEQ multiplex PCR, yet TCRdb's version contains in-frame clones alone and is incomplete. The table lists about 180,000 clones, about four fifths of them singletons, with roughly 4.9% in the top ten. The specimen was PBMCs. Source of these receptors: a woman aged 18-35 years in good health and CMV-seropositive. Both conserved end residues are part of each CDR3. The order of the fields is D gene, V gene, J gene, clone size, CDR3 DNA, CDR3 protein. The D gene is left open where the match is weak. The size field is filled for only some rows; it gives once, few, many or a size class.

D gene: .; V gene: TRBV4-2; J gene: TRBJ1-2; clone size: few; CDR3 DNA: TGTGCCAGCAGCCAAGGAGAGGACAGAGCTAACTATGGCTACACCTTC; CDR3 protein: CASSQGEDRANYGYTF
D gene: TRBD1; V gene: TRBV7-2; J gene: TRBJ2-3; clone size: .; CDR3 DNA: TGTGCCAGCAGCTTAGCGGGACAGGGTGGCGATACGCAGTATTTT; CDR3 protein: CASSLAGQGGDTQYF
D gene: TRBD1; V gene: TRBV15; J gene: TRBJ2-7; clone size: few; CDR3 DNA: TGTGCCACCAGCAACGACAGGGGAGGCGGCGAGCAGTACTTC; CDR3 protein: CATSNDRGGGEQYF
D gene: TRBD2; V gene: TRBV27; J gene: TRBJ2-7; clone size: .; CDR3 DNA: TGTGCCAGCAGCCTAGCCTTTAGCGGGGGCTACGAGCAGTACTTC; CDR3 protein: CASSLAFSGGYEQYF
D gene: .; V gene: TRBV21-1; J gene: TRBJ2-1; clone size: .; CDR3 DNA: TGTGCCAGCAGCAATATAGCGGAGAACTCCTACAATGAGCAGTTCTTC; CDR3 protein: CASSNIAENSYNEQFF
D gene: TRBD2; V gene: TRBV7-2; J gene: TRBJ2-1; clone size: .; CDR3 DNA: TGTGCCAGCAGCTTATCTGGCCTAGCGGGACGGAATGAGCAGTTCTTC; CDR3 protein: CASSLSGLAGRNEQFF
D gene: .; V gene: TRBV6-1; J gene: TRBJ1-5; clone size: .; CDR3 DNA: TGTGCCAGCAGTGAATGGGGCAGGGCCGCTAACCATCAGCCCCAGCATTTT; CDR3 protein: CASSEWGRAANHQPQHF
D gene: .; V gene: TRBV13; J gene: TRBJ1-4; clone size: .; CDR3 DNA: TGTGCCAGCAGCATAGGGTCGGATGGCGGAAGAAATGAAAAACTGTTTTTT; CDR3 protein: CASSIGSDGGRNEKLFF
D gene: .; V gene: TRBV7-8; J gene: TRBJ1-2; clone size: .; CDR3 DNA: TGTGCCAGCAGCTCCCTCTCAGGGGTGAGAGGCTACACCTTC; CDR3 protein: CASSSLSGVRGYTF
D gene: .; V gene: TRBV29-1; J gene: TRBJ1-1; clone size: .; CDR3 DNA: TGCAGCGCACGGGGGGAGACAGCGAACACTGAAGCTTTCTTT; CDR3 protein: CSARGETANTEAFF
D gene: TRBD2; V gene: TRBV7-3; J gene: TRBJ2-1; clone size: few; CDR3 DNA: TGTGCCAGCAGCTTATACAACCTAGCGGGGGGCCGGGGAAGTGAGCAGTTCTTC; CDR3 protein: CASSLYNLAGGRGSEQFF
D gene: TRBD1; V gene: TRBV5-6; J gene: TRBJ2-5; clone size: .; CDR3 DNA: TGTGCCAGCAGCTCTACCTTTCAGGGGGCTGGGGAGACCCAGTACTTC; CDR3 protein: CASSSTFQGAGETQYF
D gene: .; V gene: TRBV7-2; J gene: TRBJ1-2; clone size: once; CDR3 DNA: TGTGCCAGCAGCACCCGACAGGTTTATGGCTACACCTTC; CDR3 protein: CASSTRQVYGYTF
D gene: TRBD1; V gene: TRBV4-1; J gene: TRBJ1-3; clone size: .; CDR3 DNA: TGCGCCAGCAGCCAACCAGGACAGGAAAAAGGAAACACCATATATTTT; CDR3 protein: CASSQPGQEKGNTIYF
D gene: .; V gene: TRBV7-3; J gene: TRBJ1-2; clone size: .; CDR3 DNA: TGTGCCAGCAGCGCGGGGGGAGGCTATGGCTACACCTTC; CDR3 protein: CASSAGGGYGYTF
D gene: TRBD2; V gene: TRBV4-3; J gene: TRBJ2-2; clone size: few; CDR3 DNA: TGCGCCAGCAGCCTACGTCTTAGCGGGGGGGCGAGCACCGGGGAGCTGTTTTTT; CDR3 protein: CASSLRLSGGASTGELFF
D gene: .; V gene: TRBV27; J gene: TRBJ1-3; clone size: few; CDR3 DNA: TGTGCCAGCAGTTTATCCGGTGCTCCCTACTCTGGAAACACCATATATTTT; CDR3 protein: CASSLSGAPYSGNTIYF
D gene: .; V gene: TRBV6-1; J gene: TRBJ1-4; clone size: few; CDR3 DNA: TGTGCCAGCAACGAATCTGGCAGGGGTTTCGAAAAACTGTTTTTT; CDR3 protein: CASNESGRGFEKLFF
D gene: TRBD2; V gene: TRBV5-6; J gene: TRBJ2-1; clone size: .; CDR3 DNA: TGTGCCAGCAGCTGGCGCACTAGCGGGGCCTCCTACAATGAGCAGTTCTTC; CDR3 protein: CASSWRTSGASYNEQFF
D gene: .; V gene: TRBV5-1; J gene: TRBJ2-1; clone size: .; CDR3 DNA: TGCGCCAGCAAAACCACCCGACGGGACAAGGATGAGCAGTTCTTC; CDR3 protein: CASKTTRRDKDEQFF
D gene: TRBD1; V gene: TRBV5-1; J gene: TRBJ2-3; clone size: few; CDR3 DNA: TGCGCCAGCAGCATCTGGACAGGGGACAGATCAGATACGCAGTATTTT; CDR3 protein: CASSIWTGDRSDTQYF
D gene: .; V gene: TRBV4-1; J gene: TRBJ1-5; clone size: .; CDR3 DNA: TGCGCCAGCAGCCAAGAGAGAGACAGCCATAGCAATCAGCCCCAGCATTTT; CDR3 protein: CASSQERDSHSNQPQHF
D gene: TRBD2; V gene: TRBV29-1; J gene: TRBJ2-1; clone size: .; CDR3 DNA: TGCAGCGTTGTAGCTAGCGGGGGTTCCTACAATGAGCAGTTCTTC; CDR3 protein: CSVVASGGSYNEQFF
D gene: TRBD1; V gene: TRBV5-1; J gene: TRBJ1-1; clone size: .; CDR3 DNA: TGCGCCAGCAGCGCGAGACAGGGGGCTGAAGCTTTCTTT; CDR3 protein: CASSARQGAEAFF
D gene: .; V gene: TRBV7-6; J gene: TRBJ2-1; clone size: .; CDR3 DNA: TGTGCCAGCAGCTTAGTGAGGGCTCCCTTTGACAATGAGCAGTTCTTC; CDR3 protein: CASSLVRAPFDNEQFF
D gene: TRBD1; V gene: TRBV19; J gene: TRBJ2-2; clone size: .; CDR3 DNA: TGTGCCAGTTCTCCGACAGGGCATGTCGGGGAGCTGTTTTTT; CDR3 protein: CASSPTGHVGELFF
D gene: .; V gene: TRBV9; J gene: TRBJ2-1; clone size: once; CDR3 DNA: TGTGCCAGCAGCCGAAGCATAGTCCCGTTATCCTACAATGAGCAGTTCTTC; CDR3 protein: CASSRSIVPLSYNEQFF
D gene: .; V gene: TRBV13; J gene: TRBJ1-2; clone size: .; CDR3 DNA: TGTGCCAGCAGCTTAGTGCGGAATGGCTACACCTTC; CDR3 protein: CASSLVRNGYTF
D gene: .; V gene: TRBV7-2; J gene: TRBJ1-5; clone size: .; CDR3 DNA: TGTGCCAGCAGCCAAGGAGCCTTCAATCAGCCCCAGCATTTT; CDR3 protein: CASSQGAFNQPQHF
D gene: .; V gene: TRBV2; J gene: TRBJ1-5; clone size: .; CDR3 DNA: TGTGCCAGCAGTGAAGCCGGAGTATGGAGCAATCAGCCCCAGCATTTT; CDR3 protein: CASSEAGVWSNQPQHF
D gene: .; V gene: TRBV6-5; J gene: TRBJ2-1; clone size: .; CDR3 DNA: TGTGCCAGCAGTCCCCTTGGGGGGATAGGTGAGCAGTTCTTC; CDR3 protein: CASSPLGGIGEQFF
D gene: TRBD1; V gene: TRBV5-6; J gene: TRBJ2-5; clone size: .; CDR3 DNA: TGTGCCAGCAGCTCGGGACAGATCCAAGAGACCCAGTACTTC; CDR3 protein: CASSSGQIQETQYF
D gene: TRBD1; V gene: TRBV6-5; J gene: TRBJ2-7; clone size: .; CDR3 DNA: TGTGCCACCAACGCCGGGACAGGGATCTCCTACGAGCAGTACTTC; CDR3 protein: CATNAGTGISYEQYF
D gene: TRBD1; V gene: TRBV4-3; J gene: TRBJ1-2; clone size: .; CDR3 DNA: TGCGCCAGCAGCTCGGGACAGGGGGCAGATGGCTACACCTTC; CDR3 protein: CASSSGQGADGYTF
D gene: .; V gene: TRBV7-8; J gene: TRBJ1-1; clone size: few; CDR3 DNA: TGTGCCAGCAGCTTAGATTGGAAGGGGGTGAACACTGAAGCTTTCTTT; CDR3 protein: CASSLDWKGVNTEAFF
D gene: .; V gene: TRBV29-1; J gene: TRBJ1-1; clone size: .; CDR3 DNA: TGCAGCGTTGTATTGGGGCAGAACACTGAAGCTTTCTTT; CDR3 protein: CSVVLGQNTEAFF
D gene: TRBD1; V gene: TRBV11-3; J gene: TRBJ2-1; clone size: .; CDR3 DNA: TGTGCCAGCAGCTCGCTTGGGACAGGTGCCAATGAGCAGTTCTTC; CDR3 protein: CASSSLGTGANEQFF
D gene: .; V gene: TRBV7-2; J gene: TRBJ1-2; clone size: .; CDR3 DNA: TGTGCCAGCAGCTTAGCGCTTGCTAGCTATGGCTACACCTTC; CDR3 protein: CASSLALASYGYTF
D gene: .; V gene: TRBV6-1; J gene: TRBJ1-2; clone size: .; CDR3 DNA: TGTGCCAGCACTGAATCAGGGGATATCTATGGCTACACCTTC; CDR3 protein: CASTESGDIYGYTF
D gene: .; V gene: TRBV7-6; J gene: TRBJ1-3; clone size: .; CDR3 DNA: TGTGCCAGCAGCTTAGGCGCCGGGGGCTCTGGAAACACCATATATTTT; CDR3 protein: CASSLGAGGSGNTIYF
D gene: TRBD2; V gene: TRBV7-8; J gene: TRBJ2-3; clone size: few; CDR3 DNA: TGTGCCAGCAGCTTAGTTACTAGCGGGGGGACAGATACGCAGTATTTT; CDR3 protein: CASSLVTSGGTDTQYF
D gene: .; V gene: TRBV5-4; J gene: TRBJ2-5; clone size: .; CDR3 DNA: TGTGCGTCCCAGCTGGTGGGGGGACAAGAGACCCAGTACTTC; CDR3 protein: CASQLVGGQETQYF
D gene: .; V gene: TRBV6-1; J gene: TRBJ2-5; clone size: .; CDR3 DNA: TGTGCCAGCAGTGAAATGGGGCTAGGGGAGACCCAGTACTTC; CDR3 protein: CASSEMGLGETQYF
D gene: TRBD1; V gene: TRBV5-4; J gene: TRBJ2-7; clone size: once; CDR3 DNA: TGTGCCAGCAGCTTGGGGGACAGGGACCCGCAGTACTTC; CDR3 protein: CASSLGDRDPQYF
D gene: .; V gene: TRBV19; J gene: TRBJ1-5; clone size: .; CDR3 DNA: TGTGCCAGTAGTATAGGAGCGGCAGCTCAGCCCCAGCATTTT; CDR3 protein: CASSIGAAAQPQHF
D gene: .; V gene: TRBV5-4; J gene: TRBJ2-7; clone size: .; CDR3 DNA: TGTGCCAGCAGCTTGGGCACGAGCTCCTACGAGCAGTACTTC; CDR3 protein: CASSLGTSSYEQYF
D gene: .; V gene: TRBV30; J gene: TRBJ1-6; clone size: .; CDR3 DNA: TGTGCCTGGAGTCCTCCGGGGGGGCGGAATTCACCCCTCCACTTT; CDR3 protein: CAWSPPGGRNSPLHF
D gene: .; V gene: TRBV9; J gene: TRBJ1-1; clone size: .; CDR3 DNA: TGTGCCAGCAGCGTAGTCCTAGGGGTGAACACTGAAGCTTTCTTT; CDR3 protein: CASSVVLGVNTEAFF
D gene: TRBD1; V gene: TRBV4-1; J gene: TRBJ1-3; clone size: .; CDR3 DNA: TGCGCCAGCAGCCGGGGACAGGCGATGGGTCGGGGAAACACCATATATTTT; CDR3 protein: CASSRGQAMGRGNTIYF
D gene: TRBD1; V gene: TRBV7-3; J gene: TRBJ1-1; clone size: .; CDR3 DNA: TGTGCCAGCAGCGTAATCAGCCGGGACAGGGTAGGGGACACTGAAGCTTTCTTT; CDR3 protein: CASSVISRDRVGDTEAFF
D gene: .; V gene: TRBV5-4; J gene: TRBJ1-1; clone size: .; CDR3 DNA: TGTGCCAGCAGCTTCGGGGCGGCGGGGGCAGCTTTCTTT; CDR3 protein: CASSFGAAGAAFF
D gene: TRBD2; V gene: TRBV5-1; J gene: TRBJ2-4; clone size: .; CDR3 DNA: TGCGCCAGCGGCGAAGCGGGGGGTCTAGCCAAAAACAGTCAGTACTTC; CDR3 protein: CASGEAGGLAKNSQYF
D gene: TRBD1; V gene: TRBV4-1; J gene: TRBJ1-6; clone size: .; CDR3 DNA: TGCGCCAGCAGCCAGACAGGGGGCGAAGGAGGATCACCCCTCCACTTT; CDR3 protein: CASSQTGGEGGSPLHF
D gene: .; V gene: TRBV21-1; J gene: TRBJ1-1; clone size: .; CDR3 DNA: TGTGCCAGCAGCTGGCGGAGTGAAGCTTTCTTT; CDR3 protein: CASSWRSEAFF